This T cell receptor (beta chain) originates from a study of early T cells in non-severe SARS-CoV-2 infection. Study as a whole: Chains were not paired, and sequencing was done on bulk RNA from unsorted whole blood. Notes on the study in general: Private and CD4 specificities were missed by VDJdb matching, which favored anti-spike CD8 responses.

This clonotype was counted at least ten times. Its antigen is not identified. The germline CDR1 and CDR2 sequences are SGHTA and FQGNSA. V lost 6 bases and J lost 1, with 6 bases in between. There are 13 residues in the CDR3. Molecules of cDNA were individually given unique molecular identifiers that were attached to them. One entry per CDR3 protein, called by TCRdb with MiXCR from the 5' RACE reads. The table shows about 84,000 distinct CDR3 sequences, with 9.5% to 13% occurring only once. The source is an adult who was a healthcare worker with PCR-confirmed SARS-CoV-2 infection or an uninfected control (not recorded which). The chain employs TRBV7-2 and TRBJ2-2, with D uncertain. Sequenced: whole blood. The CDR3 DNA is TGTGCCAGCAGGTGGGGGAACACCGGGGAGCTGTTTTTT. Translating gives CASRWGNTGELFF.